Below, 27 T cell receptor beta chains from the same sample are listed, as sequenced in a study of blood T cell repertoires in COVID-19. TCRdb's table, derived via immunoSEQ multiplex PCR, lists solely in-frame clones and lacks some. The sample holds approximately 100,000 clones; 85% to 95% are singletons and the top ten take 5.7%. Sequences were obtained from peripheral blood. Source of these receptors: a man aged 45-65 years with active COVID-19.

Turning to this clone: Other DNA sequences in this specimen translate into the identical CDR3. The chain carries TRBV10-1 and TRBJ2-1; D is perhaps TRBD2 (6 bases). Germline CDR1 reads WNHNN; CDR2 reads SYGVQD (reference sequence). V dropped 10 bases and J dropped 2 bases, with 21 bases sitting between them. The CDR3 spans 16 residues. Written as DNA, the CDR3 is TGCGCCACCATGGCCCCGACTAGTGGGACCTACAATGAGCAGTTCTTC. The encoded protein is CATMAPTSGTYNEQFF.

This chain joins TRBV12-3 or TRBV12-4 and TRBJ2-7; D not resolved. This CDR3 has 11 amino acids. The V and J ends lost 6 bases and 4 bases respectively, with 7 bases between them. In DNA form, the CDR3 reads TGTGCCAGCAGCTCTAGGTACGAGCAGTACTTC. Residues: CASSSRYEQYF.

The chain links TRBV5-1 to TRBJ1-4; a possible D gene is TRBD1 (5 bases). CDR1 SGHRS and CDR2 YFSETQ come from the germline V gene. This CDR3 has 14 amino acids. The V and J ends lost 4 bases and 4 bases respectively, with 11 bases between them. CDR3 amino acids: CASSPGGINEKLFF. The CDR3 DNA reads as TGCGCCAGCAGCCCCGGGGGGATTAATGAAAAACTGTTTTTT. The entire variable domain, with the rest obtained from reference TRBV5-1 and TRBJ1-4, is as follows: KAGVTQTPRYLIKTRGQQVTLSCSPISGHRSVSWYQQTPGQGLQFLFEYFSETQRNKGNFPGRFSGRQFSNSRSEMNVSTLELGDSALYLCASSPGGINEKLFFGSGTQLSVL.

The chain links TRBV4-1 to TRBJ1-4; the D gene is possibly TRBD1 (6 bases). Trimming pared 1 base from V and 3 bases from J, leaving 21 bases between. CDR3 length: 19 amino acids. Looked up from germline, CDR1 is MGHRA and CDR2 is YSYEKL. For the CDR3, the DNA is TGCGCCAGCAGCCAAGCCCGAGGGCCTTTGACAGGCGCTAATGAAAAACTGTTTTTT. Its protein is CASSQARGPLTGANEKLFF.

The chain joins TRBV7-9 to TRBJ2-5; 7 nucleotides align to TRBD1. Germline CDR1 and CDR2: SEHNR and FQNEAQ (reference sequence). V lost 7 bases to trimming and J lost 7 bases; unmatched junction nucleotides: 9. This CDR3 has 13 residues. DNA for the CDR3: TGTGCCAGCAACATTGAGGGGGCTGGGACCCAGTACTTC. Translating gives CASNIEGAGTQYF.

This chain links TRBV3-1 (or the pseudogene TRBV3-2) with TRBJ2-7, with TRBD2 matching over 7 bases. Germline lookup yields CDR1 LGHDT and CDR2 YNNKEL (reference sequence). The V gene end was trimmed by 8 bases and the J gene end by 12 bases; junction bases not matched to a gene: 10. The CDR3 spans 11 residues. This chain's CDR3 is CASGWDYQRYF. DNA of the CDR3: TGTGCCAGCGGTTGGGACTATCAAAGGTACTTC.

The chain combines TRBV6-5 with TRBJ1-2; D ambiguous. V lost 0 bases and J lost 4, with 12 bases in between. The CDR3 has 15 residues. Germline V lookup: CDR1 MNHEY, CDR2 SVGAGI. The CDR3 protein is CASSYSINLIYGYTF. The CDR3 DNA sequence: TGTGCCAGCAGTTACTCGATAAACCTAATCTATGGCTACACCTTC.

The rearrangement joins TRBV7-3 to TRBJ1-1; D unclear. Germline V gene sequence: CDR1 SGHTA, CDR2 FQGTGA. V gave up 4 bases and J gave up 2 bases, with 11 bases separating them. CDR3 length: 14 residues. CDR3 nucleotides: TGTGCCAGCAGCTCGTCGGGAGGCAACACTGAAGCTTTCTTT. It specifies CASSSSGGNTEAFF.

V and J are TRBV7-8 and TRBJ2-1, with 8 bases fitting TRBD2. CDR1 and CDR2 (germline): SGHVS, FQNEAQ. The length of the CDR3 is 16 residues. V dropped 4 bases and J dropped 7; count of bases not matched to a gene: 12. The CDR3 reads CASSSTRAGVGNEQFF. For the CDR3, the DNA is TGTGCCAGCAGCTCCACCAGAGCGGGAGTTGGAAATGAGCAGTTCTTC.

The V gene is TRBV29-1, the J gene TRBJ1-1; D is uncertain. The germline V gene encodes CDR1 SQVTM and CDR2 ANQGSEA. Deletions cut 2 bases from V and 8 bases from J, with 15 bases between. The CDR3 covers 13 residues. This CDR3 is CSVENGFGLEAFF. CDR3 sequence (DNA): TGCAGCGTTGAAAATGGTTTTGGGCTAGAAGCTTTCTTT.

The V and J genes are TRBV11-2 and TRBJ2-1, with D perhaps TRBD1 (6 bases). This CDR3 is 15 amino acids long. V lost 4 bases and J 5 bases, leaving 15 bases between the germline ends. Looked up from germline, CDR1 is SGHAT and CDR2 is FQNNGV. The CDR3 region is CASSSGQPPHNEQFF. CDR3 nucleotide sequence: TGTGCCAGCAGCTCAGGACAGCCTCCCCACAATGAGCAGTTCTTC.

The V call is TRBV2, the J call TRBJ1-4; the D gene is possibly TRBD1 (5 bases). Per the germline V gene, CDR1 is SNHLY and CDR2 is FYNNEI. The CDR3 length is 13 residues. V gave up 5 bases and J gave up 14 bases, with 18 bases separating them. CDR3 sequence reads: CASSRDRLEFLFF. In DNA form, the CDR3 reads TGTGCCAGCAGTCGGGACCGACTAGAGTTTCTGTTTTTT.

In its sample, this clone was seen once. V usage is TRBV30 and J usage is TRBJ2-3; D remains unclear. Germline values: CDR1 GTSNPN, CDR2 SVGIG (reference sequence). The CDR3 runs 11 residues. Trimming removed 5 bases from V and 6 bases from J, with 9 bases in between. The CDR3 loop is CAWEFRDTQYF. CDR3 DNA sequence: TGTGCCTGGGAATTCAGGGATACGCAGTATTTT.

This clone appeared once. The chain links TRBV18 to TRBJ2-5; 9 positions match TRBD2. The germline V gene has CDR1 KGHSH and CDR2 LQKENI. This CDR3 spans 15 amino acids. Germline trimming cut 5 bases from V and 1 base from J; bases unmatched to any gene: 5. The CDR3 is CASSYGTSTQETQYF. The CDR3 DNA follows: TGTGCCAGCTCATATGGGACTAGCACCCAAGAGACCCAGTACTTC.

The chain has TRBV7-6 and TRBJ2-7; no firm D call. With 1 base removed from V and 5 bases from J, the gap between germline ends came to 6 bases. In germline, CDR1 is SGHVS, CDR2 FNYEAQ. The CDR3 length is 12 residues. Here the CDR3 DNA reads TGTGCCAGCAGCTTAGGCCGCGACGAGCAGTACTTC. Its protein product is CASSLGRDEQYF.

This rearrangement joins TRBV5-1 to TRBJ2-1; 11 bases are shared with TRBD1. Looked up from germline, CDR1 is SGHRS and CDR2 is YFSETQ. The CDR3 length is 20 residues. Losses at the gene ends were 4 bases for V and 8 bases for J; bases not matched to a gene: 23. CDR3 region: CASSLPDRGRGGRAAYEQFF. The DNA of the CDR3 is TGCGCCAGCAGCCTCCCGGACAGGGGGCGCGGCGGGAGGGCCGCGTATGAGCAGTTCTTC.

CDR3 in DNA: TGTGCCAGCAGGACAGGGTCCTACGAGCAGTACTTC. This encodes CASRTGSYEQYF. The rearrangement joins TRBV28 to TRBJ2-7; TRBD1 matches at 7 bases. CDR3 size: 12 residues. V shed 6 bases, J shed 1 base, and the junction held 0 bases outside the gene matches. Germline-derived CDR1 and CDR2 are MDHEN and SYDVKM.

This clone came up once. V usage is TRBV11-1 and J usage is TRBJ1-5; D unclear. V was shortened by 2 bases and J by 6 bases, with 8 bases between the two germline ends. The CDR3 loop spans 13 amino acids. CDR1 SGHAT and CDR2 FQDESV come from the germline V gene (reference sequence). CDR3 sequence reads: CASSLFTGQPQHF. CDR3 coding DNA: TGTGCCAGCAGCTTATTCACGGGTCAGCCCCAGCATTTT.

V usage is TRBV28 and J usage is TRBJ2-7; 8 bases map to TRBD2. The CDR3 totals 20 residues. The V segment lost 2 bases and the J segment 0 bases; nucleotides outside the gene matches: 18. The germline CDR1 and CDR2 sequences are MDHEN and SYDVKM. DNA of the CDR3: TGTGCCAGCAGTTTACAGGCCCAAAATCGACTAGCGAGCAGCTCCTACGAGCAGTACTTC. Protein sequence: CASSLQAQNRLASSSYEQYF.

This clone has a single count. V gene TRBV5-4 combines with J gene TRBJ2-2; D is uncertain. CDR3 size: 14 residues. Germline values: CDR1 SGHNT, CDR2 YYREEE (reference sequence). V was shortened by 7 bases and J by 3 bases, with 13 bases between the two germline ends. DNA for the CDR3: TGTGCCAGCCCTATTAGTACCTACACCGGGGAGCTGTTTTTT. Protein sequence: CASPISTYTGELFF.

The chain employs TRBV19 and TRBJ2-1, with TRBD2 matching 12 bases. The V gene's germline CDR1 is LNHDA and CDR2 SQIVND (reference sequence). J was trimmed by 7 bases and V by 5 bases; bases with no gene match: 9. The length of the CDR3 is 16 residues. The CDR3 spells CASSPSGRATWNEQFF. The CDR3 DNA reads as TGTGCCAGTAGTCCTAGCGGGAGGGCTACATGGAATGAGCAGTTCTTC.

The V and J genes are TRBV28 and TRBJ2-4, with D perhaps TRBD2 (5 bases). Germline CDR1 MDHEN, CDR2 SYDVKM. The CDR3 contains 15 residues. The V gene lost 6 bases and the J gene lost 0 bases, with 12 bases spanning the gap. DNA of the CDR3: TGTGCCAGCAGCCACGGGGAAGTAGCCAAAAACATTCAGTACTTC. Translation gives CASSHGEVAKNIQYF. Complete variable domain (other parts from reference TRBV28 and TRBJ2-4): DVKVTQSSRYLVKRTGEKVFLECVQDMDHENMFWYRQDPGLGLRLIYFSYDVKMKEKGDIPEGYSVSREKKERFSLILESASTNQTSMYLCASSHGEVAKNIQYFGAGTRLSVL.

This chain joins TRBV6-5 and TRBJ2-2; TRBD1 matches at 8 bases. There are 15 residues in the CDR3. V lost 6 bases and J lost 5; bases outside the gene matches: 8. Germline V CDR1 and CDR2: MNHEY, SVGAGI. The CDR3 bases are TGTGCCAGCAGGACAGGGGAGCTCGGAACCGGGGAGCTGTTTTTT. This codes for CASRTGELGTGELFF.

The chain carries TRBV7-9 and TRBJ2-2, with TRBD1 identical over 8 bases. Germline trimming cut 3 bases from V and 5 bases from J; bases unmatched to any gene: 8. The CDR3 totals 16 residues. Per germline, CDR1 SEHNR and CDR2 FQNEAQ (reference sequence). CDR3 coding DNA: TGTGCCAGCAGCTTTTACAGGGGGACGGTGACCGGGGAGCTGTTTTTT. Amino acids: CASSFYRGTVTGELFF.

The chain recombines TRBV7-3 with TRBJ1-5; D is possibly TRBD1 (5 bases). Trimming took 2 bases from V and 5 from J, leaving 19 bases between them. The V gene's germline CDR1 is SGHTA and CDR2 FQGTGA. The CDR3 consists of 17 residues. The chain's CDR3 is CASSLDSIGGVDQPQHF. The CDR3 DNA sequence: TGTGCCAGCAGCTTAGACAGCATCGGTGGAGTAGATCAGCCCCAGCATTTT.

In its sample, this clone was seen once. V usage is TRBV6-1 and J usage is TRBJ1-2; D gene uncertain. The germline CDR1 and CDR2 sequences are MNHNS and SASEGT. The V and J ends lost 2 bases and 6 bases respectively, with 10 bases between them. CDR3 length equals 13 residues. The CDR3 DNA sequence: TGTGCCAGCAGTGAAAGCCAGGCTAATGGCTACACCTTC. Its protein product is CASSESQANGYTF.

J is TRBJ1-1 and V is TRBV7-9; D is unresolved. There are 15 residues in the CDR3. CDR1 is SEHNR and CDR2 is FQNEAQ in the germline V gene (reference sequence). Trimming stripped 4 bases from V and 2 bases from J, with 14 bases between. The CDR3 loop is CASSSSSGQNTEAFF. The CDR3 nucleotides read TGTGCCAGCAGCTCCTCGTCCGGTCAAAACACTGAAGCTTTCTTT.